The source of this T cell receptor beta chain is a study of blood T cell repertoires in COVID-19. Turning to the study itself: PBMCs, B-cell-depleted T cells, or T cells were the source of the cDNA or gDNA that made up the material.

After removal of 4 bases from V and 5 bases from J, the junction contained 9 bases not matched to a gene. Germline V CDR1 and CDR2: LNHDA, SQIVND (reference sequence). The CDR3 has 15 residues. Original processing notes: The assay estimated nucleated cells by amplifying reference gene primers. Sequencing used immunoSEQ multiplex PCR; TCRdb keeps in-frame clones, though not all of them. V, J and clone size reflect that table, while D and trimming were determined from the DNA. The repertoire has about 160,000 clones, roughly four fifths of them found once; the top ten carry 8% to 13%. The sequenced sample consisted of peripheral blood. The sequence came from a man aged 60-69 years with active or convalescent COVID-19. V gene TRBV19 combines with J gene TRBJ2-7; 9 bases are shared with TRBD1. The CDR3 loop is CASSREGQGRNEQYF. The CDR3 nucleotides are TGTGCCAGTAGTAGGGAAGGACAGGGGCGCAACGAGCAGTACTTC.